This T cell receptor (beta chain) was found in a study of T cells in Graves' hyperthyroidism and ophthalmopathy. Notes on the study in general: Before onset, ophthalmopathy was predicted by the model a median about six months earlier. Most expanded thyroid clonotypes above 0.001 also appeared in blood.

This CDR3 has 17 residues. Germline V gene data show CDR1 as PRHDT and CDR2 as FYEKMQ (reference sequence). Unmatched junction bases numbered 8, after V lost 1 base and J lost 0 bases. This clonotype has just a few counts. Its target is unknown. Pregnant or lactating patients were excluded, as were those with uncontrolled infection or other autoimmune disease. First hyperthyroidism diagnosis is when the blood sample was obtained, before any ophthalmopathy symptoms. Amplification of TCR beta CDR3 regions used RNA as the template. HTBI primers were the set used in a first-round RT-PCR of the TCR CDR3. TCRdb re-called the multiplex PCR reads with MiXCR, one entry per CDR3 protein. The data contain roughly 360,000 distinct CDR3 sequences, roughly 13% of them seen just once; the ten biggest clones take up less than 25%.

Sequencing was carried out using blood. This TCR came from a young man with Graves' hyperthyroidism that later progressed to Graves' ophthalmopathy. The chain couples TRBV13 to TRBJ1-1; 7 nucleotides agree with TRBD1. CDR3 coding DNA: TGTGCCAGCAGCTTAGTCCGGGACAGCGAAATGAACACTGAAGCTTTCTTT. This gives the protein CASSLVRDSEMNTEAFF.